This entry is about one T cell receptor (beta chain). Germline V gives CDR1 MGHDK, CDR2 SYGVNS. Losses at the gene ends were 4 bases for V and 10 bases for J; bases not matched to a gene: 10. The CDR3 totals 15 residues. This specimen comes from a study of shared T cell receptors in the human thymus. Data came from immunoSEQ multiplex PCR; TCRdb stores just in-frame clones and leaves some out. This sample carries hundreds of thousands of clones, over 75% of them seen once, and the ten largest clones take just under 0.0095%. These records were also assigned to another study, of human thymus T cells. That work states: Donors consisted of healthy Finnish infants (having corrective surgery for congenital heart defects). Resected material from corrective heart surgery provided the thymus tissue analysed. In thymic and blood repertoires alike, V and J usage looked biased. Reports from related research described highly overlapping thymic repertoires among unrelated individuals.

The source material was thymocytes. The chain carries TRBV25-1 and TRBJ1-4; 9 nucleotides line up with TRBD1. This TCR derives from a boy younger than two with a congenital heart defect. The CDR3 is CASSADRGNLGKLFF. CDR3 bases: TGTGCCAGCAGTGCCGACAGGGGGAACTTGGGAAAACTGTTTTTT.